This T cell receptor beta chain was observed in a study of response to subunit inactivated influenza vaccine. MiXCR was run by TCRdb on the RT-PCR reads, yielding one entry per CDR3 protein. Here the sample spans about 150,000 distinct CDR3 sequences, around 10% being singletons. V gave up 0 bases and J gave up 7 bases, with 15 bases separating them. Germline assignment: CDR1 LGHNA and CDR2 YSLEER. This CDR3 has 16 residues. The sequence came from a man between 50 and 69 years old who received an inactivated influenza vaccine. The sequenced sample was CD8+ T cells sorted from PBMCs, obtained around 25 months after vaccination. This rearrangement joins TRBV4-3 to TRBJ1-4, with D unresolved. The DNA for the CDR3 is TGCGCCAGCAGCCAAGATGGAGGGCTACTCGGTGAAAAACTGTTTTTT. Its translation is CASSQDGGLLGEKLFF.